The 18 T cell receptor beta chains listed next were all sequenced from one sample in a study of cytomegalovirus exposure and HLA in healthy donors. Use of 60 Vbeta and 13 Jbeta primers characterized the PCR. Only in-frame clones appear in the TCRdb table, and some are missing; sequencing was by immunoSEQ multiplex PCR. The table lists over 150,000 clones, 80% of them singletons. Material: PBMCs. Receptors were obtained from a man aged 25-45 years in good health and CMV-seronegative.

V and J are TRBV5-6 and TRBJ1-1, with 7 bases fitting TRBD1. This CDR3 is built from 15 residues. CDR1 is SGHDT and CDR2 is YYEEEE in the germline V gene. The V and J ends lost 0 bases and 4 bases, in that order; junction bases with no gene match: 6. CDR3 protein: CASSLATGWSTEAFF. The CDR3 bases are TGTGCCAGCAGCTTGGCGACAGGGTGGAGCACTGAAGCTTTCTTT.

This clone was seen more than once but under ten times. The chain links TRBV5-1 to TRBJ2-7; a possible D gene is TRBD1 (6 bases). Trimming cost V 4 bases and J 0 bases, with 11 bases left between them. The CDR3 is 14 amino acids. The germline V gene has CDR1 SGHRS and CDR2 YFSETQ. This CDR3 is CASSPQGSSYEQYF. Here the CDR3 DNA reads TGCGCCAGCAGCCCACAGGGTAGCTCCTACGAGCAGTACTTC.

The chain is built from TRBV30 and TRBJ2-5, with a tentative D call TRBD1 (6 bases). V lost 2 bases and J lost 5, with 15 bases in between. This CDR3 has 14 amino acids. The germline CDR1 and CDR2 sequences are GTSNPN and SVGIG (reference sequence). DNA for the CDR3: TGTGCCTGGAGTCTCATGACAGGATCGGAGACCCAGTACTTC. Translating it yields CAWSLMTGSETQYF.

The V and J genes are TRBV7-2 and TRBJ1-2, with 8 nucleotides matching TRBD1. V was clipped by 1 base and J by 2 bases; unmatched bases: 3. CDR1 is SGHTA, CDR2 FQGNSA, per germline. This CDR3 has 15 residues. In DNA, the CDR3 is TGTGCCAGCAGCTTAGGACAGGGGTCGAACTATGGCTACACCTTC. This codes for CASSLGQGSNYGYTF.

This chain links TRBV10-3 with TRBJ1-1; D may be TRBD1 (5 bases). The V gene's germline CDR1 is ENHRY and CDR2 SYGVKD. The length of the CDR3 is 15 residues. Trimming took off 0 bases at V and 2 bases at J, with 10 bases between the two ends. The DNA for the CDR3 is TGTGCCATCAGTGAGTCGGCGACAGCCAACACTGAAGCTTTCTTT. Amino acid sequence: CAISESATANTEAFF.

In its sample, this clone was seen a few times. The rearrangement joins TRBV5-1 to TRBJ2-7; 9 bases agree with TRBD2. Germline V lookup: CDR1 SGHRS, CDR2 YFSETQ. This CDR3 region has 15 residues. Unmatched junction bases numbered 3, after V lost 1 base and J lost 1 base. CDR3 protein: CASSLISGGSYEQYF. CDR3 bases: TGCGCCAGCAGCTTGATTAGCGGGGGATCCTACGAGCAGTACTTC.

The chain employs TRBV9 and TRBJ1-3; unclear D gene. Germline V gene sequence: CDR1 SGDLS, CDR2 YYNGEE. The CDR3 consists of 16 residues. V lost 4 bases and J 0 bases, leaving 14 bases between the germline ends. The CDR3 nucleotides read TGTGCCAGCAGCCCCCTTGGAGTAAACTCTGGAAACACCATATATTTT. Translation gives CASSPLGVNSGNTIYF.

The sample holds a few counts of this clone. The chain joins TRBV7-9 to TRBJ2-1; 8 bases agree with TRBD2. The trim removed 2 bases at V and 3 bases at J, leaving 3 bases unmatched. This CDR3 spans 15 amino acids. The germline V gene has CDR1 SEHNR and CDR2 FQNEAQ (reference sequence). The CDR3 DNA follows: TGTGCCAGCAGCTTACAAGCGGGAGTCTACAATGAGCAGTTCTTC. Amino acid sequence: CASSLQAGVYNEQFF.

The J gene is TRBJ2-2, the V gene TRBV11-2, with TRBD1 matching 7 bases. J was trimmed by 4 bases and V by 3 bases; bases with no gene match: 2. The length of the CDR3 is 14 residues. CDR1 is SGHAT, CDR2 FQNNGV, per germline. The chain's CDR3 is CASSFDRATGELFF. The CDR3 DNA reads as TGTGCCAGCAGCTTTGACAGGGCCACCGGGGAGCTGTTTTTT.

This clone was seen a handful of times. The chain combines TRBV2 with TRBJ2-5; D perhaps matches TRBD1 (5 bases). The J call may be incorrect, as the DNA end agrees better with TRBJ2-7. The length of the CDR3 is 14 residues. Germline CDR1 is SNHLY and CDR2 is FYNNEI. The CDR3 is CASSEGRASYEQYF. DNA of the CDR3: TGTGCCAGCAGTGAGGGCAGGGCGTCCTACGAGCAGTACTTC.

A note on this clone: The same CDR3 is also encoded by other DNA sequences in this sample. CDR3 protein: CASSLEGGVNTGELFF. The CDR3 DNA follows: TGCGCCAGCAGCTTGGAAGGAGGGGTAAACACCGGGGAGCTGTTTTTT. The rearrangement uses TRBV5-1 and TRBJ2-2; TRBD2 is a possible D gene (6 bases). The germline V gene has CDR1 SGHRS and CDR2 YFSETQ. The length of the CDR3 is 16 residues. Trimming took 0 bases from V and 2 from J, leaving 11 bases between them.

This chain uses TRBV6-5 with TRBJ1-4; the D is unclear. Germline V gene sequence: CDR1 MNHEY, CDR2 SVGAGI. The CDR3 spans 14 residues. V was pared by 0 bases and J by 4 bases, with 6 bases between. CDR3 in amino acids: CASSYSSYNEKLFF. The CDR3 DNA reads as TGTGCCAGCAGTTACTCCAGTTATAATGAAAAACTGTTTTTT.

This chain links TRBV6-4 with TRBJ1-5, with TRBD1 as a possible D gene (5 bases). Germline V lookup: CDR1 MRHNA, CDR2 SNTAGT. CDR3 length: 20 residues. V lost 0 bases, J lost 0 bases, and 21 bases lay in between. CDR3: CASSDSRTRPALCSNQPQHF. Written as DNA, the CDR3 is TGTGCCAGCAGTGACTCCAGGACAAGACCGGCACTGTGTAGCAATCAGCCCCAGCATTTT.

This clone was found a few times. The CDR3 here is CASSQDTGGKNQPQHF. In DNA form, the CDR3 reads TGCGCCAGCAGCCAAGATACAGGGGGGAAGAATCAGCCCCAGCATTTT. The rearrangement joins TRBV4-3 to TRBJ1-5, with TRBD1 identical over 8 bases. The CDR3 is 16 amino acids. Germline CDR1 LGHNA, CDR2 YSLEER. Losses at the gene ends were 0 bases for V and 4 bases for J; bases not matched to a gene: 5.

The genes are TRBV28 and TRBJ2-7, with 9 nucleotides matching TRBD2. Germline V lookup: CDR1 MDHEN, CDR2 SYDVKM. After removal of 1 base from V and 0 bases from J, the junction contained 4 bases not matched to a gene. The CDR3 is 16 residues long. CDR3 nucleotides: TGTGCCAGCAGTTTATATGGGACTAGCATCTCCTACGAGCAGTACTTC. Translated, it gives CASSLYGTSISYEQYF.

This clone was seen once. CDR3 in DNA: TGTGCCAGTAGTTCTCTCCGAGGGTCTAGCACAGATACGCAGTATTTT. Translation: CASSSLRGSSTDTQYF. The chain is built from TRBV19 and TRBJ2-3, with D possibly matching TRBD2 (5 bases). Trimming removed 5 bases at V and 0 bases at J, with 15 bases between. The length of the CDR3 is 16 residues. CDR1 is LNHDA, CDR2 SQIVND, per germline (reference sequence).

The count of this clone is one. The chain has TRBV28 and TRBJ2-7; TRBD1 agrees at 9 bases. The CDR3 is 14 residues long. Germline V lookup: CDR1 MDHEN, CDR2 SYDVKM. V lost 7 bases, J lost 3 bases, and 7 bases stayed unmatched. CDR3 amino acids: CASTPRDRDYEQYF. DNA for the CDR3: TGTGCCAGCACGCCCCGGGACAGGGACTACGAGCAGTACTTC.

The chain combines TRBV6-6 with TRBJ2-5; perhaps TRBD2 as D (5 bases). The DNA end is a closer match to TRBJ2-7, so the J assignment may be wrong. This CDR3 is built from 14 residues. CDR1 and CDR2 from the germline V gene are MNHNY and SVGAGI (reference sequence). CDR3 sequence reads: CASSYFGETYEQYF. CDR3 bases: TGTGCCAGCAGTTACTTCGGGGAGACCTACGAGCAGTACTTC.